This entry features one TCR beta chain sequence. These data come from a study of technical replicates of blood from a handful of donors. The CDR3 has 13 residues. Germline V gene lookup returns CDR1 MNHNS and CDR2 SASEGT. V gave up 1 base and J gave up 15 bases, with 16 bases separating them. Repertoires were generated with immunoSEQ multiplex PCR, while TCRdb's copy carries only in-frame clones and drops some. The data contain around 61,000 clones, around 97% of them singletons. The material sequenced was T cells isolated from PBMCs. The chain joins TRBV6-1 to TRBJ1-3; D not certain. The origin of this receptor is a human donor in good health. The CDR3 sequence: CASSEDTDDGEYF. CDR3 nucleotides: TGTGCCAGCAGTGAAGACACGGACGACGGGGAATATTTT.